Sequencing of this T cell receptor beta chain was carried out in a study of blood T cell repertoires in COVID-19. Germline CDR1 reads ENHRY; CDR2 reads SYGVKD. Between the trimmed V and J ends, which lost 8 bases and 0 bases, there was a span of 16 bases. The CDR3 is 15 amino acids. Assay used: immunoSEQ multiplex PCR; TCRdb lists only in-frame clones, some missing. Of roughly 250,000 clones in the sample, 90% were seen once. J is TRBJ1-2 and V is TRBV10-3; D might be TRBD1 (6 bases). The sequenced sample was peripheral blood. This sequence originates from a woman in her forties with acute or convalescent COVID-19. This CDR3 reads CAIANRAITNYGYTF. The CDR3 DNA sequence: TGTGCCATCGCGAACAGGGCAATCACTAACTATGGCTACACCTTC.